The 20 T cell receptor beta chains reported below all come from one sample, sequenced in a study of T cells in Graves' hyperthyroidism and ophthalmopathy (dated by TCRdb to between 2018 and 2020). The library came from multiplex PCR. The listed sequencing device is Illumina HiSeq 2000. TCR beta CDR3 regions were amplified from RNA transcripts. A first-round RT-PCR of the TCR CDR3 used the HTBI primer set with the Qiagen OneStep RT-PCR kit. Through fastp at Q25 and MiXCR, TCRdb rebuilt clones from the public reads, retaining in-frame beta chains. Rows are combined by CDR3 protein, so each entry shows the most common genes and DNA. Recorded for this sample are about half a million distinct CDR3 sequences; about 20% of them occurred a single time. Of the sample, about a quarter falls within the top ten clones. Source material: blood. These receptors were taken from a young man with Graves' hyperthyroidism.

Only a few counts were recorded for this clonotype. The chain uses TRBV12-3 or TRBV12-4 and TRBJ2-7; no clear D gene. Trimming shortened V by 0 bases and J by 6 bases, and 9 bases separated the two germline ends. This CDR3 has 13 amino acids. The CDR3 DNA is TGTGCCAGCAGTTTAGCGAACTTGGGCGAGCAGTACTTC. Its translation: CASSLANLGEQYF.

This clonotype has just a few counts. The chain combines TRBV6-5 with TRBJ2-2; TRBD1 matches 8 bases. Germline assignment: CDR1 MNHEY and CDR2 SVGAGI. The junction had 5 bases not matched to a gene; V was cut back by 5 bases and J by 3 bases. The CDR3 has 15 amino acids. The CDR3 nucleotides are TGTGCCAGCAGTAACCTGGGACAGGACACCGGGGAGCTGTTTTTT. It encodes CASSNLGQDTGELFF.

This clonotype was counted ten times or more. The rearrangement uses TRBV6-5 and TRBJ2-4, with TRBD2 matching 8 bases. The length of the CDR3 is 15 residues. The V and J ends lost 4 bases and 7 bases, in that order; junction bases with no gene match: 9. Germline lookup yields CDR1 MNHEY and CDR2 SVGAGI. DNA for the CDR3: TGTGCCAGCAGTTCACCGGGAGGGGACGTTAACATTCAGTACTTC. Amino acids: CASSSPGGDVNIQYF.

This clonotype was counted ten times or more. V and J are TRBV6-5 and TRBJ1-3, with 7 bases identical to TRBD1. Germline V gene sequence: CDR1 MNHEY, CDR2 SVGAGI. This CDR3 has 16 amino acids. J lost 0 bases, V lost 7 bases, and 9 bases had no gene match. CDR3 bases: TGTGCCAGCAACTCCGGGACAGTCCCCTCTGGAAACACCATATATTTT. Its protein is CASNSGTVPSGNTIYF.

The CDR3 loop is CASHTGGQNTEAFF. For the CDR3, the DNA is TGTGCCTCCCACACAGGGGGCCAGAACACTGAAGCTTTCTTT. The chain carries TRBV11-1 and TRBJ1-1; 9 positions match TRBD1. The CDR3 is 14 residues long. With 11 bases clipped from V and 1 base from J, the junction kept 8 bases outside the gene matches. CDR1 SGHAT and CDR2 FQDESV come from the germline V gene (reference sequence).

In its sample, this clonotype was seen many times. The chain recombines TRBV6-5 with TRBJ2-7; no firm D call. Trimming shortened V by 6 bases and J by 0 bases, and 9 bases separated the two germline ends. This CDR3 comprises 13 residues. CDR1 is MNHEY and CDR2 is SVGAGI in the germline V gene. CDR3 in DNA: TGTGCCAGCAGCTATAGGAGCTCCTACGAGCAGTACTTC. This codes for CASSYRSSYEQYF.

This clonotype has a count of ten or more. This chain connects TRBV6-1 to TRBJ2-7; D is uncertain. This CDR3 is 11 amino acids long. Germline assignment: CDR1 MNHNS and CDR2 SASEGT. The V end lost 4 bases, the J end lost 7 bases, and 8 bases lay between the germline ends. Here the CDR3 DNA reads TGTGCCAGCAGTGCCCCCCTGGAGCAGTACTTC. Its protein is CASSAPLEQYF.

V is TRBV4-1 and J is TRBJ2-7; TRBD1 is a possible D gene (6 bases). CDR3 length: 18 amino acids. CDR1 and CDR2 from the germline V gene are MGHRA and YSYEKL. V was pared by 2 bases and J by 2 bases, with 22 bases between. In DNA, the CDR3 is TGCGCCAGCAGCCAATCTTTCACCGGGACAACCAATCCCTACGAGCAGTACTTC. It is translated as CASSQSFTGTTNPYEQYF.

In this sample, this clonotype turned up many times. The rearrangement links TRBV5-1 to TRBJ1-5; the match to TRBD1 covers 9 bases. Germline-derived CDR1 and CDR2 are SGHRS and YFSETQ. This CDR3 contains 14 residues. V lost 3 bases to trimming and J lost 4 bases; unmatched junction nucleotides: 2. In DNA form, the CDR3 reads TGCGCCAGCAGCTACGGGACAGGGAATCAGCCCCAGCATTTT. This gives the protein CASSYGTGNQPQHF.

This clonotype appeared many times. The rearrangement uses TRBV10-3 and TRBJ1-1; perhaps TRBD1 as D (6 bases). V lost 6 bases, J lost 1 base, and 6 bases lay in between. This CDR3 spans 12 amino acids. CDR1 ENHRY and CDR2 SYGVKD come from the germline V gene. CDR3 residues: CAIRGGNTEAFF. The CDR3 bases are TGTGCCATCAGAGGGGGGAACACTGAAGCTTTCTTT.

The CDR3 nucleotides read TGTGCCAGCAGTTTCCTCCTCGGACAGGGGGCGCAGTCACCCCTCCACTTT. Translating gives CASSFLLGQGAQSPLHF. The chain combines TRBV28 with TRBJ1-6, with 11 nucleotides matching TRBD1. The V gene end was trimmed by 3 bases and the J gene end by 10 bases; junction bases not matched to a gene: 11. In germline, CDR1 is MDHEN, CDR2 SYDVKM. The CDR3 sequence is 17 residues long. The whole variable domain, remainder taken from reference TRBV28 and TRBJ1-6, is DVKVTQSSRYLVKRTGEKVFLECVQDMDHENMFWYRQDPGLGLRLIYFSYDVKMKEKGDIPEGYSVSREKKERFSLILESASTNQTSMYLCASSFLLGQGAQSPLHFGNGTRLTVT.

In its sample, this clonotype was seen many times. The chain employs TRBV9 and TRBJ1-1; D perhaps matches TRBD1 (5 bases). Per the germline V gene, CDR1 is SGDLS and CDR2 is YYNGEE. This CDR3 region has 14 residues. V lost 0 bases to trimming and J lost 4 bases, with 10 bases between them. CDR3 DNA: TGTGCCAGCAGCGTAGAAGGCAGGGCCACTGAAGCTTTCTTT. Amino acids: CASSVEGRATEAFF.

This clonotype was detected ten times or more. The chain employs TRBV2 and TRBJ2-7, with unresolved D. The length of the CDR3 is 15 residues. Trimming shortened V by 3 bases and J by 3 bases, and 15 bases separated the two germline ends. Germline assignment: CDR1 SNHLY and CDR2 FYNNEI. This CDR3 reads CASSDAVSPLYEQYF. The CDR3, as DNA: TGTGCCAGCAGTGATGCGGTCTCACCTCTCTACGAGCAGTACTTC.

This clonotype was recorded many times. The J gene is TRBJ1-2, the V gene TRBV25-1; perhaps TRBD1 as D (5 bases). The germline gives CDR1 MGHDK, CDR2 SYGVNS. Trimming removed 0 bases from V and 6 bases from J, with 11 bases in between. The CDR3 extends over 14 amino acids. CDR3 nucleotide sequence: TGTGCCAGCAGTGAATACGCAGGGCGGGATGGCTACACCTTC. Encoded protein: CASSEYAGRDGYTF.

In its sample, this clonotype was seen a few times. This chain uses TRBV30 with TRBJ2-4, with TRBD1 as a possible D gene (5 bases). The V end lost 1 base, the J end lost 0 bases, and 10 bases lay between the germline ends. The length of the CDR3 is 15 residues. Germline V gene sequence: CDR1 GTSNPN, CDR2 SVGIG (reference sequence). Here the CDR3 DNA reads TGTGCCTGGAGTGGGACACTACTAGCCAAAAACATTCAGTACTTC. This sequence encodes CAWSGTLLAKNIQYF. The whole variable domain, remainder taken from reference TRBV30 and TRBJ2-4, is SQTIHQWPATLVQPVGSPLSLECTVEGTSNPNLYWYRQAAGRGLQLLFYSVGIGQISSEVPQNLSASRPQDRQFILSSKKLLLSDSGFYLCAWSGTLLAKNIQYFGAGTRLSVL.

This clonotype was seen many times. The genes are TRBV12-3 or TRBV12-4 and TRBJ1-1; 7 bases line up with TRBD1. The CDR3 sequence is 11 residues long. The J segment lost 8 bases and the V segment lost 6 bases, leaving 3 bases of the junction unmatched. The CDR3 bases are TGTGCCAGCAGGATACAGGGGGAAGCTTTCTTT. Translated: CASRIQGEAFF.

This clonotype came up a few times. The chain joins TRBV18 to TRBJ2-1; 7 bases agree with TRBD1. The CDR3 length is 16 residues. Germline V lookup: CDR1 KGHSH, CDR2 LQKENI. The junction had 5 bases not matched to a gene; V was cut back by 3 bases and J by 0 bases. The CDR3 sequence is CASSPRQGGSYNEQFF. The CDR3 region has the DNA TGTGCCAGCTCACCTAGACAGGGCGGCTCCTACAATGAGCAGTTCTTC. The whole variable domain, filled in from reference TRBV18 and TRBJ2-1, reads NAGVMQNPRHLVRRRGQEARLRCSPMKGHSHVYWYRQLPEEGLKFMVYLQKENIIDESGMPKERFSAEFPKEGPSILRIQQVVRGDSAAYFCASSPRQGGSYNEQFFGPGTRLTVL.

In this sample, this clonotype turned up many times. This chain joins TRBV2 and TRBJ1-1, with TRBD1 matching over 7 bases. The CDR3 runs to 11 residues. V was pared by 6 bases and J by 8 bases, with 3 bases of the junction left unmatched. Germline CDR1 is SNHLY and CDR2 is FYNNEI. The CDR3 loop is CASRQTGEAFF. CDR3 DNA sequence: TGTGCCAGCAGGCAGACAGGGGAAGCTTTCTTT. Drawing the rest from reference TRBV2 and TRBJ1-1, the complete variable domain is EPEVTQTPSHQVTQMGQEVILRCVPISNHLYFYWYRQILGQKVEFLVSFYNNEISEKSEIFDDQFSVERPDGSNFTLKIRSTKLEDSAMYFCASRQTGEAFFGQGTRLTVV.

This clonotype was seen many times. The gene calls are TRBV11-2 and TRBJ1-5; 7 bases are a match to TRBD1. V was clipped by 3 bases and J by 7 bases; unmatched bases: 6. CDR3 length: 14 residues. Looked up from germline, CDR1 is SGHAT and CDR2 is FQNNGV. The CDR3 sequence is CASSFGQEGQPQHF. The CDR3 DNA reads as TGTGCCAGCAGCTTCGGACAGGAGGGGCAGCCCCAGCATTTT.

This clonotype was detected ten times or more. The chain recombines TRBV19 with TRBJ1-1, with 11 bases aligning to TRBD1. The CDR3 runs to 15 residues. Germline V gene sequence: CDR1 LNHDA, CDR2 SQIVND (reference sequence). Trimming at V came to 6 bases and at J to 4 bases, leaving 7 bases not matched to a gene. CDR3 residues: CASRVSGQGGTEAFF. The CDR3 DNA sequence: TGTGCCAGTAGAGTATCGGGACAGGGGGGCACTGAAGCTTTCTTT. Drawing the rest from reference TRBV19 and TRBJ1-1, the complete variable domain is DGGITQSPKYLFRKEGQNVTLSCEQNLNHDAMYWYRQDPGQGLRLIYYSQIVNDFQKGDIAEGYSVSREKKESFPLTVTSAQKNPTAFYLCASRVSGQGGTEAFFGQGTRLTVV.